This T cell receptor (beta chain) was retrieved from a study of human T cells and chemical hapten exposure. The time point is: patch test 1, 2 weeks after DPC sensitization. Treatment defined: therapeutic diphenylcyclopropenone sensitization with weekly scalp DPC. Germline loops: CDR1 MDHEN, CDR2 SYDVKM. This CDR3 is built from 15 residues. J lost 1 base, V lost 6 bases, and 7 bases had no gene match. TCRdb processed the RACE reads anew with MiXCR; each CDR3 protein has one entry. The sample lists approximately 400,000 distinct CDR3 sequences, about 4.4% seen once, with around 2% in the top ten. Sequencing was performed on whole blood, taken in connection with sensitization to the hapten diphenylcyclopropenone (DPC). The chain has TRBV28 and TRBJ2-5; 8 nucleotides match TRBD1. The TCR sequence derives from a woman aged 45 to 65 with alopecia areata. Some clones in this sample may be carry-over from other donors' samples. Written as DNA, the CDR3 is TGTGCCAGCAGCCCAGGGGGCGTCGGCCAAGAGACCCAGTACTTC. Translating it yields CASSPGGVGQETQYF. The variable domain in full, completed from reference TRBV28 and TRBJ2-5, reads DVKVTQSSRYLVKRTGEKVFLECVQDMDHENMFWYRQDPGLGLRLIYFSYDVKMKEKGDIPEGYSVSREKKERFSLILESASTNQTSMYLCASSPGGVGQETQYFGPGTRLLVL.